One sample yielded the 25 T cell receptor beta chains listed below, sequenced in a study of blood T cell repertoires in COVID-19. The data were produced by immunoSEQ multiplex PCR, yet TCRdb's version contains in-frame clones alone and is incomplete. Of some 230,000 clones listed, roughly nine tenths are singletons. Source material: PBMCs or T cells enriched from blood (not recorded which). The source is a woman aged 18-29 years in a cohort exposed to, infected with or recovered from COVID-19 (not recorded which).

The chain couples TRBV11-2 to TRBJ1-4; D remains unclear. This CDR3 is built from 19 residues. V lost 7 bases, J lost 2 bases, and 26 bases lay in between. Germline-derived CDR1 and CDR2 are SGHAT and FQNNGV. CDR3 sequence reads: CASTLLSPGISPTNEKLFF. The CDR3, as DNA: TGTGCCAGCACCCTCCTTTCCCCTGGCATCTCTCCGACTAATGAAAAACTGTTTTTT.

The chain has TRBV6-5 and TRBJ2-5; 7 bases are a match to TRBD2. Germline CDR1 reads MNHEY; CDR2 reads SVGAGI. With 6 bases clipped from V and 4 bases from J, the junction kept 5 bases outside the gene matches. The CDR3 consists of 13 residues. CDR3 bases: TGTGCCAGCAGCCGTATAGCGGGAGAGACCCAGTACTTC. Its translation: CASSRIAGETQYF.

The chain carries TRBV7-9 and TRBJ1-1, with no clear D. CDR1 and CDR2 from the germline V gene are SEHNR and FQNEAQ (reference sequence). Trimming removed 0 bases at V and 1 base at J, with 6 bases between. The CDR3 consists of 14 residues. CDR3 region: CASSLANGNTEAFF. CDR3 DNA: TGTGCCAGCAGCTTAGCGAACGGGAACACTGAAGCTTTCTTT.

The chain joins TRBV5-1 to TRBJ1-1, with no clear D. With 0 bases removed from V and 7 bases from J, the gap between germline ends came to 7 bases. The CDR3 loop spans 12 amino acids. CDR1 and CDR2 from the germline V gene are SGHRS and YFSETQ. DNA of the CDR3: TGCGCCAGCAGCTTGGAAGTCGGTGAAGCTTTCTTT. It encodes CASSLEVGEAFF.

This chain joins TRBV3-1 (or the pseudogene TRBV3-2) and TRBJ1-4; D might be TRBD1 (5 bases). Germline-derived CDR1 and CDR2 are LGHDT and YNNKEL (reference sequence). V gave up 1 base and J gave up 6 bases, with 9 bases separating them. The CDR3 extends over 14 amino acids. The CDR3 protein is CASSQGTGDEKLFF. CDR3 nucleotides: TGTGCCAGCAGCCAAGGTACGGGGGATGAAAAACTGTTTTTT.

The rearrangement links TRBV27 to TRBJ2-7; D perhaps matches TRBD1 (6 bases). The CDR3 runs 13 residues. The germline V gene encodes CDR1 MNHEY and CDR2 SMNVEV (reference sequence). V gave up 3 bases and J gave up 5 bases, with 11 bases separating them. CDR3 amino acids: CASSFTYRDEQYF. CDR3 nucleotides: TGTGCCAGCAGTTTCACGTACAGGGACGAGCAGTACTTC.

This chain uses TRBV9 with TRBJ2-1; possible D gene TRBD2, 6 bases. The V and J ends lost 0 bases and 12 bases respectively, with 16 bases between them. CDR1 and CDR2 from the germline V gene are SGDLS and YYNGEE. This CDR3 has 14 residues. The CDR3 spells CASSVVGTPQGQFF. The CDR3 DNA is TGTGCCAGCAGCGTAGTAGGGACTCCTCAGGGGCAGTTCTTC.

The chain has TRBV18 and TRBJ2-1; D is unclear. This CDR3 region has 14 residues. The V end was cut by 0 bases, the J end by 7 bases, with 10 bases between. The germline V gene encodes CDR1 KGHSH and CDR2 LQKENI. This CDR3 is CASSPPTGSNEQFF. The CDR3 DNA sequence: TGTGCCAGCTCACCACCGACGGGTTCTAATGAGCAGTTCTTC. The full variable domain, rest sourced from reference TRBV18 and TRBJ2-1, is NAGVMQNPRHLVRRRGQEARLRCSPMKGHSHVYWYRQLPEEGLKFMVYLQKENIIDESGMPKERFSAEFPKEGPSILRIQQVVRGDSAAYFCASSPPTGSNEQFFGPGTRLTVL.

This chain connects TRBV5-1 to TRBJ2-5; weak D call: TRBD1 (6 bases). Germline V gene data show CDR1 as SGHRS and CDR2 as YFSETQ. The V end lost 2 bases, the J end lost 2 bases, and 10 bases lay between the germline ends. This CDR3 has 14 amino acids. The CDR3 spells CASSLQGWQETQYF. CDR3 nucleotides: TGCGCCAGCAGCTTACAGGGTTGGCAAGAGACCCAGTACTTC.

The gene calls are TRBV6-5 and TRBJ2-7; tentative D call: TRBD1 (6 bases). The CDR3 has 13 amino acids. Germline values: CDR1 MNHEY, CDR2 SVGAGI. Trimming shortened V by 6 bases and J by 0 bases, and 9 bases separated the two germline ends. The CDR3 bases are TGTGCCAGCAGGGGGGACATCTCCTACGAGCAGTACTTC. It yields the protein CASRGDISYEQYF.

The chain links TRBV6-5 to TRBJ2-3; TRBD2 matches 11 bases. The CDR3 extends over 14 amino acids. CDR1 is MNHEY and CDR2 is SVGAGI in the germline V gene. V shed 6 bases, J shed 4 bases, and the junction held 3 bases outside the gene matches. The CDR3 here is CASRTLAGADTQYF. Here the CDR3 DNA reads TGTGCCAGCAGAACACTAGCGGGAGCAGATACGCAGTATTTT.

CDR3 amino acids: CASSPPGLAGGHFF. DNA for the CDR3: TGTGCCAGCTCACCCCCCGGACTAGCGGGAGGGCACTTCTTC. This sequence joins TRBV18 and TRBJ2-1; TRBD2 matches 15 bases. Germline CDR1 is KGHSH and CDR2 is LQKENI. This CDR3 is built from 14 residues. Trimming at V came to 3 bases and at J to 16 bases, leaving 7 bases not matched to a gene.

This sequence joins TRBV7-9 and TRBJ2-7; 8 nucleotides line up with TRBD1. This CDR3 contains 15 residues. Germline lookup yields CDR1 SEHNR and CDR2 FQNEAQ (reference sequence). The J segment lost 0 bases and the V segment lost 5 bases, leaving 6 bases of the junction unmatched. The CDR3: CASSTRTGFSYEQYF. The CDR3, as DNA: TGTGCCAGCAGCACCCGGACAGGGTTCTCCTACGAGCAGTACTTC.

This rearrangement joins TRBV9 to TRBJ1-4; TRBD1 agrees at 9 bases. The CDR3 has 16 residues. J was trimmed by 7 bases and V by 3 bases; bases with no gene match: 10. In germline, CDR1 is SGDLS, CDR2 YYNGEE. This chain's CDR3 is CASSAPGQGLGEKLFF. In DNA form, the CDR3 reads TGTGCCAGCAGCGCCCCAGGACAGGGGTTAGGTGAAAAACTGTTTTTT.

V and J are TRBV27 and TRBJ2-2; D remains ambiguous. CDR1 and CDR2 from the germline V gene are MNHEY and SMNVEV (reference sequence). Trimming cost V 4 bases and J 0 bases, with 3 bases left between them. CDR3 length: 13 residues. CDR3 amino acids: CASSYTNTGELFF. Written as DNA, the CDR3 is TGTGCCAGCAGTTACACGAACACCGGGGAGCTGTTTTTT.

The V gene is TRBV3-1 (or the pseudogene TRBV3-2), the J gene TRBJ1-2; D unresolved. The germline gives CDR1 LGHDT, CDR2 YNNKEL (reference sequence). The V gene lost 0 bases and the J gene lost 8 bases, with 19 bases spanning the gap. CDR3 length: 16 residues. The DNA of the CDR3 is TGTGCCAGCAGCCAAGATAAGGTGTTAGGGAGATGGGGCTACACCTTC. Translated: CASSQDKVLGRWGYTF.

V usage is TRBV5-1 and J usage is TRBJ2-5; perhaps TRBD1 as D (6 bases). V dropped 0 bases and J dropped 7 bases, with 16 bases sitting between them. The CDR3 loop spans 15 amino acids. The germline V gene has CDR1 SGHRS and CDR2 YFSETQ. The CDR3 nucleotides are TGCGCCAGCAGCTTGGGATGGGACATACCCGGGACCCAGTACTTC. Amino acids: CASSLGWDIPGTQYF. The whole variable domain, remainder taken from reference TRBV5-1 and TRBJ2-5, is KAGVTQTPRYLIKTRGQQVTLSCSPISGHRSVSWYQQTPGQGLQFLFEYFSETQRNKGNFPGRFSGRQFSNSRSEMNVSTLELGDSALYLCASSLGWDIPGTQYFGPGTRLLVL.

The chain joins TRBV10-2 to TRBJ1-6, with TRBD1 matching over 9 bases. Germline V lookup: CDR1 WSHSY, CDR2 SAAADI. The CDR3 runs 15 residues. With V trimmed by 6 bases and J by 8 bases, 8 bases remained unmatched. CDR3 residues: CASSPGQGMDSPLHF. Here the CDR3 DNA reads TGCGCCAGCAGCCCGGGACAGGGAATGGATTCACCCCTCCACTTT.

The chain couples TRBV5-1 to TRBJ2-1, with TRBD2 matching over 12 bases. CDR3 length equals 15 residues. Germline assignment: CDR1 SGHRS and CDR2 YFSETQ. Trimming removed 6 bases from V and 5 bases from J; junction bases left unmatched: 6. The chain's CDR3 is CASTTSGRNDNEQFF. The CDR3 region has the DNA TGCGCCAGCACCACTAGCGGGAGGAACGACAATGAGCAGTTCTTC.

DNA of the CDR3: TGTGCCAGCAGCGTAGGAGGGACAGGGGGCCTCAATGAGCAGTTCTTC. It specifies CASSVGGTGGLNEQFF. This chain uses TRBV9 with TRBJ2-1, with 12 bases fitting TRBD1. V lost 0 bases, J lost 6 bases, and 4 bases stayed unmatched. From germline, CDR1 is SGDLS and CDR2 YYNGEE. This CDR3 has 16 residues. Full variable domain (remainder filled in from reference TRBV9 and TRBJ2-1): DSGVTQTPKHLITATGQRVTLRCSPRSGDLSVYWYQQSLDQGLQFLIQYYNGEERAKGNILERFSAQQFPDLHSELNLSSLELGDSALYFCASSVGGTGGLNEQFFGPGTRLTVL.

The genes are TRBV4-1 and TRBJ2-7; 16 nucleotides agree with TRBD2. CDR1 and CDR2 from the germline V gene are MGHRA and YSYEKL. The length of the CDR3 is 16 residues. V lost 4 bases, J lost 5 bases, and 5 bases stayed unmatched. The DNA of the CDR3 is TGCGCCAGCAGCCTTGGGACTAGCGGGAGGGCCCACGAGCAGTACTTC. It codes for CASSLGTSGRAHEQYF.

This clone was observed once. This chain uses TRBV5-1 with TRBJ2-7; 8 bases fit TRBD1. Germline CDR1 reads SGHRS; CDR2 reads YFSETQ. The CDR3 is made up of 14 amino acids. V shed 4 bases, J shed 5 bases, and the junction held 8 bases outside the gene matches. CDR3 sequence reads: CASSAGTGGDEQYF. DNA of the CDR3: TGCGCCAGCAGCGCCGGGACAGGTGGAGACGAGCAGTACTTC.

The count of this clone is one. Germline is not matched at one junction end, which may reflect a read error. Other nucleotide sequences in the sample specify the same CDR3. This CDR3 reads CASSLAGGSNQPQHF. The CDR3 region has the DNA TGTGCCAGCAGTTTAGCAGGGGGCTCCAATCAGCCCCAGCATTTT. The rearrangement uses TRBV7-8 and TRBJ1-5; TRBD1 agrees at 8 bases. Looked up from germline, CDR1 is SGHVS and CDR2 is FQNEAQ. This CDR3 has 15 residues.

CDR3 residues: CASSLQDYGYTF. The CDR3 region has the DNA TGTGCCAGCAGTCTACAGGATTATGGCTACACCTTC. The rearrangement joins TRBV28 to TRBJ1-2; perhaps TRBD1 as D (5 bases). Germline V gene data show CDR1 as MDHEN and CDR2 as SYDVKM. The CDR3 sequence is 12 residues long. Trimming took 5 bases from V and 5 from J, leaving 9 bases between them.

V is TRBV27 and J is TRBJ1-1; D possibly corresponds to TRBD1 (6 bases). Germline V lookup: CDR1 MNHEY, CDR2 SMNVEV (reference sequence). The CDR3 is 16 amino acids. V dropped 4 bases and J dropped 1 base, with 16 bases sitting between them. The DNA of the CDR3 is TGTGCCAGCAGTTCAGCCAGGGGAAGGGGGAACACTGAAGCTTTCTTT. Amino acids: CASSSARGRGNTEAFF.